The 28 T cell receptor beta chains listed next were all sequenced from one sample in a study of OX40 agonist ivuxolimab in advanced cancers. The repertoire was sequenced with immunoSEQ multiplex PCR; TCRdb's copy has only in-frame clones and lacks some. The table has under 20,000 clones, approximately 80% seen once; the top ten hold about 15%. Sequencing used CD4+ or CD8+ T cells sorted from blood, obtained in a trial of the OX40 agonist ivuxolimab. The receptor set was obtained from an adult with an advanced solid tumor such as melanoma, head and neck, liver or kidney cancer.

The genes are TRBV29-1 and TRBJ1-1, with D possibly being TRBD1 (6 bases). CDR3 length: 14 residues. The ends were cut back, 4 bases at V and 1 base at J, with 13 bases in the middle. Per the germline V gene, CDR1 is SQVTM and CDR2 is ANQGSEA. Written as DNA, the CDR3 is TGCAGCGTTGTTTCGCGACAGGCGAACACTGAAGCTTTCTTT. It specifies CSVVSRQANTEAFF.

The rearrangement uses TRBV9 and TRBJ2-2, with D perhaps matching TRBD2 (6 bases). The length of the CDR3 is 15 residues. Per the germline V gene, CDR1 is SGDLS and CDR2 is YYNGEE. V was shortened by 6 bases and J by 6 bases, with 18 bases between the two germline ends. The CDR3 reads CASTYGSLIPGELFF. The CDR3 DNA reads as TGTGCCAGCACCTACGGGAGCCTGATTCCCGGGGAGCTGTTTTTT.

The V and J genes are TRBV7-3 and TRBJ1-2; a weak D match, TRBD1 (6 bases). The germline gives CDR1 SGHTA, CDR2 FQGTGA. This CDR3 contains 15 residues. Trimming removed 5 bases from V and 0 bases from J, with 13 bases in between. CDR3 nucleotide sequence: TGTGCCAGCAGCCCACGGGACAAAGCTAACTATGGCTACACCTTC. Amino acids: CASSPRDKANYGYTF.

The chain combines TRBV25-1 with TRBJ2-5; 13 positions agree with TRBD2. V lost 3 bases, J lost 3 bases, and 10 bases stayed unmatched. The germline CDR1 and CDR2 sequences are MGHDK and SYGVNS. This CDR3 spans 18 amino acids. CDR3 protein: CASSDWTSGSFAKETQYF. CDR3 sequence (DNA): TGTGCCAGCAGTGATTGGACTAGCGGGAGCTTTGCAAAAGAGACCCAGTACTTC.

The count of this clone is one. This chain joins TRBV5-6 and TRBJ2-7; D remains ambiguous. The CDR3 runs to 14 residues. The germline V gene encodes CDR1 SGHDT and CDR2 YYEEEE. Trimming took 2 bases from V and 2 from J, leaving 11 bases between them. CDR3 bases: TGTGCCAGCAGCTTTTCTGGAAAACCCTACGAGCAGTACTTC. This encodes CASSFSGKPYEQYF.

For the CDR3, the DNA is TGCGCCAGCAGCCAAGAGGGTAATTCCTACAATGAGCAGTTCTTC. This translates into CASSQEGNSYNEQFF. The chain couples TRBV4-1 to TRBJ2-1, with D unresolved. CDR3 length equals 15 residues. Germline V gene lookup returns CDR1 MGHRA and CDR2 YSYEKL. Deletions cut 0 bases from V and 1 base from J, with 7 bases between.

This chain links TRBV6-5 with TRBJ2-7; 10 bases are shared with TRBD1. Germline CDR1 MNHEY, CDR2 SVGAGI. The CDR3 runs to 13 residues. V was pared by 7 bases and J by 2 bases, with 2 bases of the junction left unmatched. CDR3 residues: CASKGTGAYEQYF. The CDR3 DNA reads TGTGCCAGCAAGGGGACAGGGGCCTACGAGCAGTACTTC.

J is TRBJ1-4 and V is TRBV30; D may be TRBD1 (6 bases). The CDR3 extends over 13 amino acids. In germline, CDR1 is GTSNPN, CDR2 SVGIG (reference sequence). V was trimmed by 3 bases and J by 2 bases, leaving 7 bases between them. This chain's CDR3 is CAWRQGTNEKLFF. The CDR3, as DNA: TGTGCCTGGAGACAGGGTACTAATGAAAAACTGTTTTTT.

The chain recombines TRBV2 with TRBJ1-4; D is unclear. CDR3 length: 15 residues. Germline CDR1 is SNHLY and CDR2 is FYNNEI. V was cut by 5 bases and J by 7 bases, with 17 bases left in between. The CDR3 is CASSSANPRSEKLFF. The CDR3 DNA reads TGTGCCAGCAGTTCGGCGAATCCGCGGAGTGAAAAACTGTTTTTT.

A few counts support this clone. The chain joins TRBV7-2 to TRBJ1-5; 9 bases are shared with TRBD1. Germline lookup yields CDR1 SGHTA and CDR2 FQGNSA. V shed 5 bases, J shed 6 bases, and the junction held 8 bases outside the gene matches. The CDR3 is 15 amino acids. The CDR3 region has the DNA TGTGCCAGCAGCCACCTACAGGGGGCGGCTCAGCCCCAGCATTTT. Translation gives CASSHLQGAAQPQHF.

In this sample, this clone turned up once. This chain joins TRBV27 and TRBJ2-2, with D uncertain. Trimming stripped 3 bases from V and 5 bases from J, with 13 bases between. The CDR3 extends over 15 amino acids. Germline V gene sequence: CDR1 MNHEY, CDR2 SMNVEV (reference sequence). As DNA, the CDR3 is TGTGCCAGCAGTTTTACTCGAGACTCTACCGGGGAGCTGTTTTTT. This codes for CASSFTRDSTGELFF.

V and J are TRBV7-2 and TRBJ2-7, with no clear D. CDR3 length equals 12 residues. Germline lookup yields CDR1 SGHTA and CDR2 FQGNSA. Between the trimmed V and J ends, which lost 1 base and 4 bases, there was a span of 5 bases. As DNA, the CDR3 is TGTGCCAGCAGCTTAGTTCGATACGAGCAGTACTTC. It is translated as CASSLVRYEQYF.

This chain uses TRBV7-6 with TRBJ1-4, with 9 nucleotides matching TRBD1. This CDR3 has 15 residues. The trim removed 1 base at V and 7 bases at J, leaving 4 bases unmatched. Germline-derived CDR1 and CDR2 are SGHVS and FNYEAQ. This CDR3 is CASSLGGQGFEKLFF. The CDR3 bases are TGTGCCAGCAGCTTAGGAGGACAGGGGTTTGAAAAACTGTTTTTT.

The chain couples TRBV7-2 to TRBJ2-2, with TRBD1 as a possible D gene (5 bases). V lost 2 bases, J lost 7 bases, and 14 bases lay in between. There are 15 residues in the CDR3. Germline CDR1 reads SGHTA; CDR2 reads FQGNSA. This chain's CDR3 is CASSLRPQGIGELFF. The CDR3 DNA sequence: TGTGCCAGCAGCTTACGACCCCAGGGTATCGGGGAGCTGTTTTTT.

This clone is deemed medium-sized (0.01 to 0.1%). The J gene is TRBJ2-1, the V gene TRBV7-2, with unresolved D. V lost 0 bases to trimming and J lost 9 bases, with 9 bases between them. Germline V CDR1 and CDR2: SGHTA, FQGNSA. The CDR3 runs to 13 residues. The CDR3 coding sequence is TGTGCCAGCAGCTTAGCCCGGTCTCTTGAGCAGTTCTTC. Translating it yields CASSLARSLEQFF.

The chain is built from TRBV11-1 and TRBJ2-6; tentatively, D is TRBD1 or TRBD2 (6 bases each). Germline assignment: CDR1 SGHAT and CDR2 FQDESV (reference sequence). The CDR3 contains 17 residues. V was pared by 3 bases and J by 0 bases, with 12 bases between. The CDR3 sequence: CASSFTGGTSGANVLTF. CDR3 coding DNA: TGTGCCAGCAGCTTTACCGGGGGCACCTCTGGGGCCAACGTCCTGACTTTC. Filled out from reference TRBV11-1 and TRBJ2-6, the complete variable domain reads EAEVAQSPRYKITEKSQAVAFWCDPISGHATLYWYRQILGQGPELLVQFQDESVVDDSQLPKDRFSAERLKGVDSTLKIQPAELGDSAMYLCASSFTGGTSGANVLTFGAGSRLTVL.

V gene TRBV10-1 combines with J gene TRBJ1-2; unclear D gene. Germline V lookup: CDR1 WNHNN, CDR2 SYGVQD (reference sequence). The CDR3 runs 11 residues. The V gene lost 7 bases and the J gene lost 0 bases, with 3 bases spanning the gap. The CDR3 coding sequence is TGCGCCAGCACCCCTAACTATGGCTACACCTTC. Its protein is CASTPNYGYTF.

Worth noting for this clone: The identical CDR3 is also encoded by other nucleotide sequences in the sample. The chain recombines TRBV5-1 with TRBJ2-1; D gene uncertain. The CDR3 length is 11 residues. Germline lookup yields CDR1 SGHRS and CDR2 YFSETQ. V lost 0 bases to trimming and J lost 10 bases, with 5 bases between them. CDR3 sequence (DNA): TGCGCCAGCAGCTTGGGTTTGGAGCAGTTCTTC. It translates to CASSLGLEQFF.

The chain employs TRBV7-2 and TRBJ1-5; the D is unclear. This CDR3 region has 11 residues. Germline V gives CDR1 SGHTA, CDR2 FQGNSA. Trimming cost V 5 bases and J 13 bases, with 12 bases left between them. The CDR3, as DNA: TGTGCCAGCAGCGAGGACCGAGGGCAGCATTTT. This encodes CASSEDRGQHF.

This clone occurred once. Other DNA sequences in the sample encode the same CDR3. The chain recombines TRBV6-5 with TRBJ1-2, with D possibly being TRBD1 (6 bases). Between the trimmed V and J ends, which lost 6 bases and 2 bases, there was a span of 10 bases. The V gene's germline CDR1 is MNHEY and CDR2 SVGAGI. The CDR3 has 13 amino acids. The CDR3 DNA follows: TGTGCCAGCAGCCCAACAGGGAACTATGGCTACACCTTC. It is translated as CASSPTGNYGYTF.

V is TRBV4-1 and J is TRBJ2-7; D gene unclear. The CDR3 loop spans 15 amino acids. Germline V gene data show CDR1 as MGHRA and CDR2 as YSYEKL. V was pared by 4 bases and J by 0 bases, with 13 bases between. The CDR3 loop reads CASSPSVKLSYEQYF. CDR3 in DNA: TGCGCCAGCAGCCCGTCAGTTAAACTCTCCTACGAGCAGTACTTC.

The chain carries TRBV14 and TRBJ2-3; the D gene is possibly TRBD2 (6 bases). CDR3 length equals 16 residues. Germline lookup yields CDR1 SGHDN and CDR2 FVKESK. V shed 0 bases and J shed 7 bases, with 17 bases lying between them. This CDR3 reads CASSQDGGLSRHTQYF. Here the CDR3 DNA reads TGTGCCAGCAGCCAAGATGGCGGACTATCCCGACATACGCAGTATTTT. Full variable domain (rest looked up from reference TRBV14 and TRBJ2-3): EAGVTQFPSHSVIEKGQTVTLRCDPISGHDNLYWYRRVMGKEIKFLLHFVKESKQDESGMPNNRFLAERTGGTYSTLKVQPAELEDSGVYFCASSQDGGLSRHTQYFGPGTRLTVL.

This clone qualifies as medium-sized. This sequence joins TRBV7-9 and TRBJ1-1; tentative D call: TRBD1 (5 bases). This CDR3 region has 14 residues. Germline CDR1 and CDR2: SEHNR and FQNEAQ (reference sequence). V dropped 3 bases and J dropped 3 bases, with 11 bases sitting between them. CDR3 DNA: TGTGCCAGCAGCTTGGGCAGGGTGGACACTGAAGCTTTCTTT. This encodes CASSLGRVDTEAFF.

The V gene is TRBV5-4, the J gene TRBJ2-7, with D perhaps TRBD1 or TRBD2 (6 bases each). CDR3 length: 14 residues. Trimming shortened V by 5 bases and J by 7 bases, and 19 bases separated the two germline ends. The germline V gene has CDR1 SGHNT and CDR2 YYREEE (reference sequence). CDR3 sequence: CASSTISGAGEQYF. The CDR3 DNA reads TGTGCCAGCAGTACGATTTCGGGGGCGGGGGAGCAGTACTTC.

Written as DNA, the CDR3 is TGTGCCAGCAGCTTAGACCCCAAACAGGGGAATGGCTACACCTTC. This gives the protein CASSLDPKQGNGYTF. The chain combines TRBV11-3 with TRBJ1-2; 7 nucleotides line up with TRBD1. V dropped 0 bases and J dropped 6; count of bases not matched to a gene: 7. CDR1 is SGHNT and CDR2 is YENEEA in the germline V gene. The CDR3 has 15 residues.

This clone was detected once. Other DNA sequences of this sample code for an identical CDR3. The CDR3 sequence is CASSQEEGTGELFF. CDR3 in DNA: TGTGCCAGCAGCCAAGAGGAGGGTACCGGGGAGCTGTTTTTT. This chain joins TRBV4-2 and TRBJ2-2; possibly TRBD2 for D (6 bases). In germline, CDR1 is LGHNA, CDR2 YNFKEQ. The V end lost 0 bases, the J end lost 5 bases, and 7 bases lay between the germline ends. The CDR3 is 14 amino acids.

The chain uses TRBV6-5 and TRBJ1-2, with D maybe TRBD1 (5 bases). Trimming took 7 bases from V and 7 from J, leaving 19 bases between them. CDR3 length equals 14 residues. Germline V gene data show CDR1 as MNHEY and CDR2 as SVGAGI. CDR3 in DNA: TGTGCCAGCATCGACTGGGGGGGGATTGGTGGCTACACCTTC. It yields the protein CASIDWGGIGGYTF.

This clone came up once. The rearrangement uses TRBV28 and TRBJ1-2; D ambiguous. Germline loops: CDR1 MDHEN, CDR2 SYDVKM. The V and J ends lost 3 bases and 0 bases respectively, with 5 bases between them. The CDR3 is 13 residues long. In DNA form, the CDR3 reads TGTGCCAGCAGTTTGGGATCTAACTATGGCTACACCTTC. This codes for CASSLGSNYGYTF.